Each of the 15 T cell receptor beta chains below was sequenced from the same sample in a study of blood T cell repertoires in COVID-19. Profiled with immunoSEQ multiplex PCR; TCRdb holds only in-frame clones, not every one. The table has approximately 300,000 clones, over 90% seen once; the top ten hold roughly 3.9%. The material sequenced was PBMCs or T cells enriched from blood (not recorded which). These receptors originate from a woman aged 25 to 39 who had been exposed to COVID-19.

This chain uses TRBV24-1 with TRBJ2-1; TRBD1 agrees at 9 bases. Looked up from germline, CDR1 is KGHDR and CDR2 is SFDVKD. V shed 7 bases, J shed 12 bases, and the junction held 9 bases outside the gene matches. The CDR3 is made up of 13 amino acids. The CDR3 loop is CATSRTGALRQFF. As DNA, the CDR3 is TGTGCCACCAGCAGGACAGGGGCCTTGAGGCAGTTCTTC.

The genes are TRBV7-2 and TRBJ2-2, with D perhaps matching TRBD1 (8 bases). The germline CDR1 and CDR2 sequences are SGHTA and FQGNSA. V was shortened by 5 bases and J by 7 bases, with 17 bases between the two germline ends. This CDR3 region has 15 residues. CDR3: CASSPRTGRDGELFF. The CDR3 nucleotides read TGTGCCAGCAGCCCAAGGACAGGGAGGGACGGGGAGCTGTTTTTT.

The chain uses TRBV9 and TRBJ2-1; possible D gene TRBD2, 6 bases. V was clipped by 3 bases and J by 4 bases, with 14 bases between them. This CDR3 has 15 residues. Looked up from germline, CDR1 is SGDLS and CDR2 is YYNGEE. The CDR3 is CASSARGGFYNEQFF. CDR3 DNA sequence: TGTGCCAGCAGCGCCCGTGGGGGGTTTTACAATGAGCAGTTCTTC.

This clone was detected once. At one of its ends the junction is not consistent with the germline gene, which may arise from a read error. The V gene is TRBV11-2, the J gene TRBJ2-7; D is possibly TRBD1 (5 bases). Germline lookup yields CDR1 SGHAT and CDR2 FQNNGV. CDR3 size: 15 residues. The CDR3 spells CASSSLDSPFYGQYF. DNA of the CDR3: TGTGCCAGCAGCTCGCTTGACAGTCCGTTTTACGGGCAGTACTTC.

This chain joins TRBV7-8 and TRBJ2-2; TRBD1 matches 7 bases. Trimming at V came to 3 bases and at J to 5 bases, leaving 9 bases not matched to a gene. The CDR3 is made up of 16 amino acids. Germline V lookup: CDR1 SGHVS, CDR2 FQNEAQ. The CDR3 loop reads CASSFPSVQGTGELFF. The CDR3 DNA is TGTGCCAGCAGCTTTCCGTCCGTACAGGGGACCGGGGAGCTGTTTTTT.

This chain links TRBV21-1 with TRBJ1-1; TRBD1 is the table's D call and was not checked against the DNA. TRBV21-1 is reported as a pseudogene. The CDR3 has 12 residues. This chain's CDR3 is CASSKEPVQAFF. DNA of the CDR3: TGTGCCAGCAGCAAAGAACCAGTTCAAGCTTTCTTT.

The V call is TRBV5-5, the J call TRBJ1-2, with a weak D call TRBD1 (6 bases). CDR1 is SGHKS, CDR2 YYEKEE, per germline (reference sequence). V was trimmed by 5 bases and J by 8 bases, leaving 16 bases between them. The CDR3 runs 13 residues. DNA for the CDR3: TGTGCCAGCAGACCAGACAGGCTTCGGGGCTACACCTTC. The encoded protein is CASRPDRLRGYTF.

As regards this clone: Other DNA sequences of this sample code for an identical CDR3. The rearrangement uses TRBV5-8 and TRBJ1-5; 8 nucleotides agree with TRBD1. The CDR3 is 14 amino acids. The V gene end was trimmed by 4 bases and the J gene end by 7 bases; junction bases not matched to a gene: 7. CDR1 is SGHTS, CDR2 YDEGEE, per germline. CDR3 sequence reads: CASSLGTGSQPQHF. In nucleotides, the CDR3 is TGTGCCAGCAGCCTTGGGACAGGCAGCCAGCCCCAGCATTTT.

This clone was counted only a few times. The chain recombines TRBV3-1 (or the pseudogene TRBV3-2) with TRBJ2-7; D call uncertain. V was clipped by 1 base and J by 5 bases, with 12 bases between them. The CDR3 is 14 amino acids. The germline gives CDR1 LGHDT, CDR2 YNNKEL (reference sequence). CDR3 coding DNA: TGTGCCAGCAGCCAAGTACAGTGGGCTGACGAGCAGTACTTC. This codes for CASSQVQWADEQYF.

CDR3 in amino acids: CASSLGQGTQETQYF. For the CDR3, the DNA is TGCGCCAGCAGCCTCGGACAGGGGACTCAAGAGACCCAGTACTTC. This rearrangement joins TRBV4-1 to TRBJ2-5; 9 bases align to TRBD1. The CDR3 has 15 amino acids. Germline V gene lookup returns CDR1 MGHRA and CDR2 YSYEKL. The V segment lost 4 bases and the J segment 2 bases; nucleotides outside the gene matches: 5.

The V gene is TRBV24-1, the J gene TRBJ2-1; 11 bases are a match to TRBD2. In germline, CDR1 is KGHDR, CDR2 SFDVKD. This CDR3 has 17 residues. J gave up 4 bases and V 4 bases, and 8 bases lay outside the gene matches. The CDR3 nucleotides read TGTGCCACCAGTGAATTGAGTAGCGGGGGGGAATACAATGAGCAGTTCTTC. Its translation: CATSELSSGGEYNEQFF.

The J gene is TRBJ2-1, the V gene TRBV5-1; 8 bases are shared with TRBD2. The germline CDR1 and CDR2 sequences are SGHRS and YFSETQ. The CDR3 spans 14 residues. Unmatched junction bases numbered 4, after V lost 3 bases and J lost 5 bases. CDR3 in DNA: TGCGCCAGCAGCTACGTCGGGGGGGACAATGAGCAGTTCTTC. It specifies CASSYVGGDNEQFF.

The rearrangement joins TRBV5-1 to TRBJ2-7; 7 bases align to TRBD2. The CDR3 has 16 amino acids. V gave up 0 bases and J gave up 1 base; unmatched junction bases: 7. CDR1 is SGHRS and CDR2 is YFSETQ in the germline V gene. The CDR3 sequence is CASSLAPAGLSYEQYF. The CDR3 DNA sequence: TGCGCCAGCAGCTTGGCCCCAGCGGGGCTTTCCTACGAGCAGTACTTC. The full variable domain, with the rest looked up from reference TRBV5-1 and TRBJ2-7, is KAGVTQTPRYLIKTRGQQVTLSCSPISGHRSVSWYQQTPGQGLQFLFEYFSETQRNKGNFPGRFSGRQFSNSRSEMNVSTLELGDSALYLCASSLAPAGLSYEQYFGPGTRLTVT.

This chain uses TRBV28 with TRBJ2-3; possibly TRBD2 for D (6 bases). The germline V and J ends were trimmed by 6 bases and 1 base, with 17 bases remaining between them. Germline CDR1 and CDR2: MDHEN and SYDVKM. CDR3 length equals 16 residues. The CDR3 region is CASREPWWRGTDTQYF. The CDR3 nucleotides read TGTGCCAGCAGGGAACCCTGGTGGAGGGGCACAGATACGCAGTATTTT.

The chain carries TRBV3-1 (or the pseudogene TRBV3-2) and TRBJ1-1, with D tentatively TRBD1 (6 bases). Germline V gene data show CDR1 as LGHDT and CDR2 as YNNKEL (reference sequence). CDR3 length equals 13 residues. With 5 bases removed from V and 1 base from J, the gap between germline ends came to 8 bases. The CDR3 coding sequence is TGTGCCAGCAGCACGACAGGGAACACTGAAGCTTTCTTT. Translation: CASSTTGNTEAFF.